The T cell receptor beta chain under discussion was sequenced for a study of cytomegalovirus exposure and HLA in healthy donors (dated by TCRdb to the late 2010s). As for the study more broadly: According to an earlier analysis of several hundred of the donors, about 190 million T cells yielded 95 million to 140 million unique TCR beta sequences and about 300 Gb of sequence data. Roughly 310 gigabases of sequencing data and roughly 90 million unique TCR sequences were included in an early release covering roughly 600 HLA-typed donors. Among the roughly 390 genotyped donors, 81% belonged to the genetic ancestry cluster associated with self-reported Caucasian donors. The study was designed to test whether signatures of past pathogen exposure could be identified by cataloging public T cell receptors. The study used immunosequencing to profile the T cell repertoires of 600 to 850 subjects and linked those repertoires to cytomegalovirus serostatus. A separate validation cohort of roughly 120 different subjects was used in addition to the roughly 640-subject first cohort. To predict cytomegalovirus infection status, the study combined high-throughput TCR immunosequencing, statistical association of individual TCRs with disease status, and machine learning. In a later analysis, previously published TCR beta repertoires from roughly 710 donors were re-analyzed and high-resolution HLA genotyping was added so that TCR occurrence patterns could be studied. In the later analysis, no new phenotypic data were used to find candidate immune exposures; instead, reliance was placed on TCR beta sequences and their occurrence across donors. An earlier analysis of fewer than 750 of the donors used high-throughput TCR beta sequencing to judge whether each TCR beta V gene segment behaved as functional or pseudogenic. Donor age, sex, ethnicity and CMV serostatus were collected together with the repertoire data. A later genetic analysis used genome-wide SNP genotypes for 398 of the 666 donors, treating that subset as a discovery cohort. All discovery cohort repertoires had been generated on a single sequencing platform. HLA typing covered class I and class II loci at four-digit resolution. Typing coverage varied by locus: about 620-640 donors for A, B, C, DRB1 and DQB1; approximately 520 for DQA1; over 600 for DPA1; 400 to 480 for DPB1. Because of strong linkage in the cohort, roughly five DR-DQ haplotypes were treated as single units for association and clustering. Among over 350 genotyped donors of the cohort, an average of about 240,000 unique TCR beta nucleotide sequences were sequenced per donor, about a sixth of them non-productive.

As to this clone: The antigen this receptor binds is unknown. No much larger clone exists at a distance of one base, and base qualities are not known.

The library was produced with the immunoSEQ multiplex PCR assay. The multiplex PCR relied on a mix of 60 forward primers for TCR Vbeta segments and 13 reverse primers for TCR Jbeta segments. The CDR3 region of rearranged TCR beta genes was amplified from genomic DNA with a multiplex PCR assay. The Illumina HiSeq System was used to sequence the amplified TCR beta libraries as 87-base-pair reads. The authors processed their data as follows. In a later analysis, about 80 million unique TCR beta chains were counted across the roughly 670 repertoires, and roughly 10 million of these chains were shared by at least two donors. To remove PCR and sequencing errors, raw reads were error-corrected and collapsed into unique sequences using a nearest-neighbor algorithm that merged closely related sequences. To assign V, D and J gene segments, CDR3 sequences were aligned to IMGT reference sequences. For a sequence to be retained, a match of at least six nucleotides was required to both a V gene segment and a J gene segment. A rearrangement was called productive if the CDR3 had no stop codons and remained in frame with V and J, and every other rearrangement was called non-productive. CDR3 was defined by IMGT convention, running from the second conserved V-encoded cysteine to the conserved J-encoded phenylalanine. Sequences without an unambiguous match to a single V gene segment were excluded from the earlier analysis of over 500 of the donors. In an earlier analysis of roughly 600 of the donors, a V segment was called functional when productive rearrangements were above 56.7%, and segregating when the standard deviation between donors exceeded 5%. A statistical classification framework was built for diagnosing cytomegalovirus status from the catalog of TCR beta chain sequences. V and J gene assignment, in a later analysis, came from comparing TCR nucleotide sequences with IMGT/GENE-DB human TR gene sequences. Using the TCRdist pipeline, a later analysis assigned CDR3 sequences along with most-parsimonious VDJ recombination scenarios. In a later analysis, each TCR beta chain was defined by its CDR3 amino acid sequence together with its V-gene family, and reads without a unique V-gene family were excluded. To address suspected cross-contamination and a sequencing artifact, a later analysis removed 450 to 700 highly shared, low-generation-probability nucleotide sequences. For each public chain, a later analysis derived a clonal expansion index from normalized ranks of inferred template counts within each repertoire. In a later analysis, generation probabilities were computed with a VDJ recombination model fitted to out-of-frame rearrangements, and the resulting probabilities were checked against IGoR. In a later analysis, TCR-TCR, TCR-HLA and TCR-CMV co-occurrence was scored with hypergeometric tests, and a repertoire-size bias correction was applied to TCR pairs. In a later analysis, false discovery rates were estimated by permuting HLA or CMV assignments 20 times. In a later analysis, co-occurring TCRs were grouped using DBSCAN, and TCRdist sequence similarity was added for clustering within HLA-allele-positive subsets. Repertoires with fewer than 30,000 or more than 120,000 public chains were left out of co-occurrence clustering, as were about 5 repertoires with anomalous nucleotide sharing. Held by TCRdb, this immuneACCESS table contains in-frame sequences only and omits some clones. Under half of the omission traces to an unresolved V gene where checked; the cause of the rest is unknown. The V and J calls and clone size come from that table; D and trimming were worked out from the DNA. The table for this sample lists nearly 200,000 clones; 82% of them were counted only once. The ten largest clonotypes hold roughly 0.097% of the sample.

The germline V gene (reference sequence) sets CDR1 to MNHEY and CDR2 to SMNVEV. V gives up 2 bases and J gives up 6 bases, and the segment between their germline ends measures 14 bases. The cysteine opens and the phenylalanine closes a CDR3 of 14 amino acids. Only CDR3 DNA remains: 42 bases, in frame from the first base. General study outcomes and caveats: In a later analysis, HLA-associated TCR beta chains were found to be more clonally expanded and to have lower generation probabilities than equally common non-associated chains. CMV serostatus was the only immune exposure information available for the cohort. According to a later analysis, most CMV-associated TCR beta chains appeared to be HLA-restricted, and the HLA associations seemed to be driven largely by CMV exposure. Compared with the 666-donor mean, donors in an Asian-associated ancestry cluster had fewer N-insertions in productive TCRs, according to a later genetic analysis. According to a later analysis, parvovirus B19, influenza, CMV and Epstein-Barr virus appeared linked to several top co-occurrence clusters. Assigning TCR associations to individual alleles was difficult when HLA alleles, especially DR and DQ, strongly co-occurred. Across donors, most TCR sequences were observed very rarely, whereas some public TCRs were present in many individuals. In the study, some 160 TCR beta chains were listed as associated with cytomegalovirus. Linkage disequilibrium might explain the correlated functional status among segregating V segments, but an unknown experimental factor could not be excluded. In a later genetic analysis, a missense DCLRE1C variant was associated with V-gene and J-gene trimming of TCR beta chains, and the association was replicated in an independent cohort. Because counts were too low, 15 to 20 rarely observed V segments, including chromosome 9 orphons, were excluded from the earlier analysis of 587 of the donors. The authors suggested that the approach could potentially be extended to other disease states and immunological phenotypes. A few of the identified cytomegalovirus-associated TCR beta chains were confirmed in vitro to be specific for cytomegalovirus antigens. Because the 87-base-pair reads could not distinguish some IMGT-functional V segments, including TRBV6-2 and TRBV6-3, those segments were excluded. A cluster of highly shared sequence variants was judged likely to represent a technical artifact of the sequencing pipeline. Cytomegalovirus status was reported to be diagnosed by the classifier with high specificity and sensitivity in both the original and validation cohorts. The presence/absence analyses assumed that sequencing depth was roughly uniform across donors, and that assumption may not be true. According to a later analysis, TCR association rates differed among HLA loci, with DRB1 alleles showing the most associated TCRs and HLA-C alleles showing the fewest. HLA typing was unavailable for some donors at each locus, so association tests used only the typed subset. In an earlier analysis of several hundred of the donors, most TCR beta V segments were observed in productive rearrangements about 87% or about 30% of the time, broadly matching IMGT annotations. A further reported finding was that TCR beta sequences accurately predicted the HLA-A and HLA-B alleles for most subjects in the first cohort. Only TCR beta chains were sequenced in this cohort, and the absence of alpha or paired-chain data limited detectable features. In a later analysis, 16,951 TCR beta sequences were associated with specific HLA alleles at a false discovery rate of 0.05.

The cohort was made up of roughly 670 healthy bone marrow donors. At the time of sampling, every cohort member was nominally healthy, though immune exposures that went unrecorded were likely present. The donor was CMV seronegative and was included in the group of about 400 seronegative cohort members. A peripheral blood sample was provided by each donor, and peripheral blood mononuclear cells were used for TCR beta sequencing. The Qiagen DNeasy Blood Extraction Kit was used to extract genomic DNA from the blood cell samples. The source material was PBMCs. This sequence was found in a boy between 2 and 10 years old in good health and CMV-seronegative. This receptor chain uses TRBV27 and TRBJ2-7, and possibly TRBD1, on 5 matching bases. The CDR3 sequence is CASSLATALSEQYF. The sequence in DNA is TGTGCCAGCAGTTTAGCGACAGCCTTATCCGAGCAGTACTTC.